The 20 T cell receptor beta chains below come from one sample, sequenced in a study of T cell responses to AZD1222 COVID-19 vaccine. The repertoire was sequenced with immunoSEQ multiplex PCR; TCRdb's copy has only in-frame clones and lacks some. The top ten clones hold around 4% of a sample with more than 50,000 clones, about 85% of them seen once. The sequences come from peripheral blood, collected on day 0 of AZD1222 vaccination. The receptors stem from an adult in good health.

The chain links TRBV19 to TRBJ1-5; 10 nucleotides match TRBD1. Germline CDR1 LNHDA, CDR2 SQIVND (reference sequence). With 3 bases clipped from V and 6 bases from J, the junction kept 8 bases outside the gene matches. The CDR3 extends over 16 amino acids. The chain's CDR3 is CASSIQGQGETQPQHF. The CDR3 DNA sequence: TGTGCCAGTAGTATCCAAGGACAGGGGGAAACTCAGCCCCAGCATTTT. Filled out from reference TRBV19 and TRBJ1-5, the complete variable domain reads DGGITQSPKYLFRKEGQNVTLSCEQNLNHDAMYWYRQDPGQGLRLIYYSQIVNDFQKGDIAEGYSVSREKKESFPLTVTSAQKNPTAFYLCASSIQGQGETQPQHFGDGTRLSIL.

The chain employs TRBV19 and TRBJ2-7, with D possibly being TRBD2 (5 bases). Germline CDR1 is LNHDA and CDR2 is SQIVND (reference sequence). The CDR3 extends over 15 amino acids. Deletions cut 5 bases from V and 9 bases from J, with 23 bases between. The CDR3 is CASSWVQDSRSVQYF. CDR3 nucleotide sequence: TGTGCCAGTAGTTGGGTCCAGGACTCAAGATCGGTGCAGTACTTC.

The chain links TRBV20-1 to TRBJ1-2; 9 bases are shared with TRBD1. CDR1 and CDR2 from the germline V gene are DFQATT and SNEGSKA (reference sequence). This CDR3 contains 13 residues. The V gene end was trimmed by 3 bases and the J gene end by 7 bases; junction bases not matched to a gene: 6. The CDR3 DNA is TGCAGTGCTAGTGATTACAGGGGGCTTGGCTACACCTTC. This translates into CSASDYRGLGYTF.

CDR3 protein: CASSEFRTAAEAFF. The CDR3 bases are TGTGCCAGCAGTGAATTCCGGACAGCCGCTGAAGCTTTCTTT. The chain has TRBV2 and TRBJ1-1; D may be TRBD1 (6 bases). This CDR3 region has 14 residues. The V end was cut by 2 bases, the J end by 6 bases, with 13 bases between. CDR1 and CDR2 from the germline V gene are SNHLY and FYNNEI.

The chain employs TRBV12-3 or TRBV12-4 and TRBJ1-2; TRBD1 aligns across 10 bases. This CDR3 comprises 13 residues. Germline trimming cut 7 bases from V and 5 bases from J; bases unmatched to any gene: 4. CDR3 sequence: CASMTGGGYGYTF. The CDR3 DNA is TGTGCCAGCATGACAGGGGGCGGGTATGGCTACACCTTC.

The chain carries TRBV30 and TRBJ2-5; possibly TRBD1 for D (6 bases). The germline gives CDR1 GTSNPN, CDR2 SVGIG (reference sequence). V was clipped by 4 bases and J by 4 bases, with 10 bases between them. This CDR3 comprises 12 residues. The CDR3 is CAWTTGRETQYF. In DNA, the CDR3 is TGTGCCTGGACCACAGGGCGAGAGACCCAGTACTTC.

The rearrangement uses TRBV20-1 and TRBJ2-5, with unresolved D. CDR1 and CDR2 from the germline V gene are DFQATT and SNEGSKA (reference sequence). This CDR3 has 11 residues. The ends were cut back, 3 bases at V and 5 bases at J, with 7 bases in the middle. The CDR3 sequence is CSARVVETQYF. CDR3 DNA sequence: TGCAGTGCTAGGGTTGTCGAGACCCAGTACTTC.

This clone was observed once. This rearrangement joins TRBV6-2 or TRBV6-3 to TRBJ1-2, with no clear D. The germline V gene has CDR1 MNHEY and CDR2 SVGEGT. Trimming pared 5 bases from V and 2 bases from J, leaving 12 bases between. The CDR3 contains 14 residues. Here the CDR3 reads CASSNPPGNYGYTF. CDR3 DNA sequence: TGTGCCAGCAGTAACCCCCCGGGGAACTATGGCTACACCTTC.

The chain employs TRBV30 and TRBJ1-2; D remains unclear. The ends were cut back, 3 bases at V and 0 bases at J, with 5 bases in the middle. This CDR3 contains 12 residues. The germline gives CDR1 GTSNPN, CDR2 SVGIG (reference sequence). CDR3 DNA: TGTGCCTGGAGCGGAGCTAACTATGGCTACACCTTC. Its protein product is CAWSGANYGYTF.

This chain connects TRBV19 to TRBJ1-5, with 8 nucleotides matching TRBD1. The CDR3 length is 15 residues. From germline, CDR1 is LNHDA and CDR2 SQIVND (reference sequence). With 6 bases clipped from V and 2 bases from J, the junction kept 6 bases outside the gene matches. CDR3 loop: CASRGQGARNQPQHF. CDR3 in DNA: TGTGCCAGTAGGGGTCAGGGGGCACGCAATCAGCCCCAGCATTTT. Full variable domain (missing parts from reference TRBV19 and TRBJ1-5): DGGITQSPKYLFRKEGQNVTLSCEQNLNHDAMYWYRQDPGQGLRLIYYSQIVNDFQKGDIAEGYSVSREKKESFPLTVTSAQKNPTAFYLCASRGQGARNQPQHFGDGTRLSIL.

On this clone itself: At one of its ends the junction is not consistent with the germline gene, which may arise from a read error. V gene TRBV6-5 combines with J gene TRBJ1-2, with 11 bases identical to TRBD1. This CDR3 comprises 11 residues. Looked up from germline, CDR1 is MNHEY and CDR2 is SVGAGI. The CDR3 DNA reads as TGTGCCAGCAGTTTCCGGGACAGGGGGTACTTC. Its translation is CASSFRDRGYF.

CDR3 DNA sequence: TGTGCCAGCAGCCAGAGACAGGGAAGGGAGACCCAGTACTTC. Protein: CASSQRQGRETQYF. The rearrangement uses TRBV7-8 and TRBJ2-5; 7 bases agree with TRBD1. Germline V gene lookup returns CDR1 SGHVS and CDR2 FQNEAQ. V dropped 5 bases and J dropped 5; count of bases not matched to a gene: 8. The CDR3 loop spans 14 amino acids. Supplemented by reference TRBV7-8 and TRBJ2-5, the full variable domain reads GAGVSQSPRYKVAKRGQDVALRCDPISGHVSLFWYQQALGQGPEFLTYFQNEAQLDKSGLPSDRFFAERPEGSVSTLKIQRTQQEDSAVYLCASSQRQGRETQYFGPGTRLLVL.

This chain uses TRBV19 with TRBJ2-2; D assignment may be TRBD1 or TRBD2 (5 bases each). CDR1 is LNHDA and CDR2 is SQIVND in the germline V gene (reference sequence). V was clipped by 8 bases and J by 1 base, with 11 bases between them. This CDR3 contains 14 residues. The CDR3 here is CASRGSLNTGELFF. CDR3 nucleotide sequence: TGTGCCAGTCGGGGCTCCTTGAACACCGGGGAGCTGTTTTTT.

The chain recombines TRBV2 with TRBJ1-2; D uncertain. V lost 0 bases and J lost 0, with 2 bases in between. The V gene's germline CDR1 is SNHLY and CDR2 FYNNEI. The CDR3 covers 13 residues. Here the CDR3 DNA reads TGTGCCAGCAGTGAAGCTCCTAACTATGGCTACACCTTC. This translates into CASSEAPNYGYTF.

This chain joins TRBV2 and TRBJ1-2; D call uncertain. Trimming took 6 bases from V and 6 from J, leaving 11 bases between them. Germline V gene data show CDR1 as SNHLY and CDR2 as FYNNEI. This CDR3 is 12 amino acids long. The CDR3 here is CASRWGQDGYTF. The CDR3 DNA is TGTGCCAGCAGATGGGGTCAGGATGGCTACACCTTC.

The chain is built from TRBV4-3 and TRBJ1-2, with D maybe TRBD1 (5 bases). Trimming cost V 2 bases and J 5 bases, with 15 bases left between them. The length of the CDR3 is 15 residues. Germline V CDR1 and CDR2: LGHNA, YSLEER. The CDR3 loop reads CASSQIPDRQYGYTF. The CDR3 DNA follows: TGCGCCAGCAGCCAAATACCCGACAGACAATATGGCTACACCTTC.

V usage is TRBV19 and J usage is TRBJ1-2; 10 bases line up with TRBD1. The V and J ends lost 8 bases and 7 bases, in that order; junction bases with no gene match: 7. Germline loops: CDR1 LNHDA, CDR2 SQIVND (reference sequence). The CDR3 loop spans 13 amino acids. The chain's CDR3 is CASALDRGLGYTF. CDR3 DNA: TGTGCCAGTGCACTTGACAGGGGGCTTGGCTACACCTTC.

The V gene is TRBV11-2, the J gene TRBJ2-7; D is uncertain. CDR3 length equals 16 residues. Germline assignment: CDR1 SGHAT and CDR2 FQNNGV. V lost 2 bases and J lost 2, with 16 bases in between. DNA for the CDR3: TGTGCCAGCAGCTTAAGTAGTCGGCAGGAGACCTACGAGCAGTACTTC. It codes for CASSLSSRQETYEQYF.

The genes are TRBV7-9 and TRBJ2-7, with TRBD1 matching over 7 bases. The V and J ends lost 3 bases and 3 bases, in that order; junction bases with no gene match: 5. The germline gives CDR1 SEHNR, CDR2 FQNEAQ (reference sequence). The CDR3 has 14 residues. CDR3 loop: CASSLGQTSYEQYF. CDR3 nucleotide sequence: TGTGCCAGCAGCTTGGGACAGACCAGCTACGAGCAGTACTTC.

This clone has more than one count but fewer than ten. V usage is TRBV4-2 and J usage is TRBJ2-7, with 11 bases lining up with TRBD2. Per the germline V gene, CDR1 is LGHNA and CDR2 is YNFKEQ. The length of the CDR3 is 15 residues. The V gene end was trimmed by 1 base and the J gene end by 2 bases; junction bases not matched to a gene: 1. The DNA of the CDR3 is TGTGCCAGCAGCCAAGGTAGCGGGGGGGCCTACGAGCAGTACTTC. The encoded protein is CASSQGSGGAYEQYF.